This is a list of T cell receptor beta chains from one sample in a study of T cells expressing NK-cell markers. Reprocessing the 5' RACE reads, TCRdb reports a single entry for every CDR3 protein and omits DNA. This table lists 150,000 or so distinct CDR3 sequences. The specimen was blood T cells: a sorted CD56 or NKG2C T cell subset, CD4+ or CD8+ T cells, or bulk PBMC T cells (not recorded which). These receptors originate from a woman between 18 and 70 years old in good health. Each CDR3 is given with its conserved first and last residue.

j_gene	v_gene	CDR3aa
TRBJ1-5	TRBV12-3/TRBV12-4	CASSQRTGGRDQPQHF
TRBJ2-7	TRBV6-2/TRBV6-3	CASSYRFYEQYF
TRBJ2-1	TRBV5-1	CASSLKVWERDRNEQFF
TRBJ2-1	TRBV18	CASSPPSAGGGNEQFF
TRBJ2-7	TRBV6-1	CASAQGALYYEQYF
TRBJ2-3	TRBV7-9	CASSLGLAGSRDTQYF
TRBJ2-1	TRBV7-9	CASSQDSPGEQFF
TRBJ2-2	TRBV5-1	CASSRPSPRGELFF
TRBJ2-7	TRBV6-5	CASSYSRDTYEQYF
TRBJ2-5	TRBV2	CASSESSTETQYF
TRBJ2-1	TRBV15	CATSRVLAGGRYNEQFF
TRBJ2-2	TRBV21-1	CASSAPSYSAGELFF
TRBJ2-1	TRBV4-1	CASSQGGLGGNNEQFF
TRBJ2-1	TRBV10-3	CAIRLAGNYNEQFF
TRBJ2-7	TRBV6-5	CASSYSGQGMDEQYF
TRBJ1-5	TRBV27	CASSLLGDLGNQPQHF
TRBJ1-5	TRBV6-1	CASSAGGRQPQHF
TRBJ2-3	TRBV14	CASSQRGLAGAASTDTQYF
TRBJ1-1	TRBV3-1	CASSQAPLRGGTEAFF
TRBJ1-5	TRBV12-5	CASGLVGNQPQHF
TRBJ1-6	TRBV3-1	CASSPGTVYSPLHF
TRBJ1-1	TRBV6-1	CASSVSRAGETEAFF